This T cell receptor (beta chain) originates from a study of blood T cell repertoires in COVID-19. About the research overall: Some COVID-19 samples were acute and others convalescent; all came from the United States, Italy and Spain. PBMCs, B-cell-depleted T cells, or T cells provided the cDNA or gDNA that made up the material.

Trimming cost V 9 bases and J 4 bases; bases outside gene matches: 6. The CDR3 runs 14 residues. Per the germline V gene, CDR1 is MNHNY and CDR2 is SVGAGI (reference sequence). The authors' processing: The assay estimated nucleated cells by amplifying reference gene primers. Data came from immunoSEQ multiplex PCR; TCRdb stores just in-frame clones and leaves some out. V and J calls plus clone size are reproduced from that table; the DNA served to infer D and trimming. The table lists about 100,000 clones, 85% to 90% of them singletons, with 4.5% to 6.5% in the top ten. The chain carries TRBV6-6 and TRBJ1-5, with 10 bases lining up with TRBD1. The clonotype originates from a human donor in a cohort sampled during active COVID-19. Sequenced sample: peripheral blood. The CDR3, as DNA: TGTGCCAGTAAGTCGGGACAGGGGAATCAGCCCCAGCATTTT. Translating gives CASKSGQGNQPQHF.